The clone carrying this TCR beta chain was observed at least ten times. These data are taken from a study of T cells in Graves' hyperthyroidism and ophthalmopathy. RNA transcripts served as the template for amplifying TCR beta CDR3 regions. HTBI primers were the set used in a first-round RT-PCR of the TCR CDR3. TCRdb fed the multiplex PCR reads into MiXCR, producing one record per CDR3 protein. In the table there are some 570,000 distinct CDR3 sequences, more than 15% of which are singletons. Germline V gives CDR1 SGHAT, CDR2 FQNNGV. Trimming took off 7 bases at V and 9 bases at J, with 22 bases between the two ends. This CDR3 region has 15 residues.

Sequenced input: blood. This sequence joins TRBV11-2 and TRBJ2-1; the D is unclear. The sequence derives from a woman aged 18-35 years with Graves' ophthalmopathy. CDR3 sequence: CASTQTETSSREQFF. CDR3 DNA sequence: TGTGCCAGCACCCAAACAGAGACATCTTCCCGTGAGCAGTTCTTC.